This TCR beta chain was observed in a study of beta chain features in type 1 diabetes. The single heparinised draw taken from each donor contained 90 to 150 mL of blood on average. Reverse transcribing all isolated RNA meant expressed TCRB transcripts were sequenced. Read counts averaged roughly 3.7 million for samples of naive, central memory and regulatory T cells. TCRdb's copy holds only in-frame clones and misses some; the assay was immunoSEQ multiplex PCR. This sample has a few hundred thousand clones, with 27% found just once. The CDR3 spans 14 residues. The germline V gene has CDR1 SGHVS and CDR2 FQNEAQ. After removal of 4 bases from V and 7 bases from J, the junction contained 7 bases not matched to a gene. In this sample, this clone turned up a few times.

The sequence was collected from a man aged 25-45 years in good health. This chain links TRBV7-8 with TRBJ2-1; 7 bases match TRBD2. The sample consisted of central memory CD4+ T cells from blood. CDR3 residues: CASSSGLPPNEQFF. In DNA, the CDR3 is TGTGCCAGCAGCTCGGGACTACCTCCGAATGAGCAGTTCTTC. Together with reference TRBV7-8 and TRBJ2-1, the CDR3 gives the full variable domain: GAGVSQSPRYKVAKRGQDVALRCDPISGHVSLFWYQQALGQGPEFLTYFQNEAQLDKSGLPSDRFFAERPEGSVSTLKIQRTQQEDSAVYLCASSSGLPPNEQFFGPGTRLTVL.